The 18 T cell receptor beta chains given below trace back to one sample, sequenced in a study of T-cell reconstitution after alpha-beta-depleted transplantation in children. Unique molecular identifiers were used to barcode this TCRbeta library. From the PCR reads, TCRdb called clonotypes with MiXCR, one entry per CDR3 protein. The sample lists more than 400,000 distinct CDR3 sequences, about 40% seen once, with approximately 30% in the top ten. The sequencing used PBMCs, collected before TCRalphabeta/CD19-depleted stem cell transplant. The source of these receptors is a girl aged 2 to 9 with aplastic anemia, due to receive a stem cell transplant.

The J gene is TRBJ1-6, the V gene TRBV6-5; D call uncertain. The germline V gene has CDR1 MNHEY and CDR2 SVGAGI. CDR3 length: 15 amino acids. The V end was cut by 3 bases, the J end by 7 bases, with 13 bases between. This CDR3 is CASSYWHSSNSPLHF. The CDR3 nucleotides are TGTGCCAGCAGTTATTGGCACAGCTCAAATTCACCCCTCCACTTT.

This clonotype occurred many times. The V and J genes are TRBV20-1 and TRBJ1-1, with a weak D call TRBD1 (6 bases). Trimming took 4 bases from V and 4 from J, leaving 13 bases between them. The CDR3 is made up of 13 amino acids. Germline values: CDR1 DFQATT, CDR2 SNEGSKA (reference sequence). CDR3 DNA: TGCAGTGCTATGAACAGGGTCGCCACTGAAGCTTTCTTT. Residues: CSAMNRVATEAFF.

This clonotype was recorded many times. J is TRBJ2-7 and V is TRBV20-1; 11 positions agree with TRBD1. With V trimmed by 0 bases and J by 5 bases, 6 bases remained unmatched. CDR3 size: 15 residues. CDR1 is DFQATT, CDR2 SNEGSKA, per germline (reference sequence). The CDR3 DNA sequence: TGCAGTGCTAGAGACCGGGACAGGGGGAGGCACGAGCAGTACTTC. It translates to CSARDRDRGRHEQYF.

The V call is TRBV20-1, the J call TRBJ2-2; D may match TRBD1 or TRBD2 (5 bases each). The germline CDR1 and CDR2 sequences are DFQATT and SNEGSKA (reference sequence). V lost 5 bases and J lost 3, with 16 bases in between. This CDR3 is built from 15 residues. For the CDR3, the DNA is TGCAGTGCTTTGGGACCGCTTAGGGACACCGGGGAGCTGTTTTTT. As protein: CSALGPLRDTGELFF.

This chain connects TRBV6-2 or TRBV6-3 to TRBJ2-3; 10 bases are shared with TRBD2. Germline V CDR1 and CDR2: MNHEY, SVGEGT. V shed 6 bases, J shed 4 bases, and the junction held 10 bases outside the gene matches. The CDR3 loop spans 16 amino acids. This CDR3 reads CASRPHLAGVPDTQYF. In DNA form, the CDR3 reads TGTGCCAGCAGACCTCACCTAGCGGGAGTCCCAGATACGCAGTATTTT.

The rearrangement joins TRBV3-1 to TRBJ2-1; 8 bases line up with TRBD2. CDR3 length: 15 residues. Germline CDR1 is LGHDT and CDR2 is YNNKEL (reference sequence). Unmatched junction bases numbered 11, after V lost 4 bases and J lost 9 bases. The CDR3 protein is CASSPRTSPTGEQFF. Here the CDR3 DNA reads TGTGCCAGCAGCCCTCGGACTAGCCCAACAGGTGAGCAGTTCTTC.

V gene TRBV7-6 combines with J gene TRBJ2-7; TRBD1 or TRBD2 may be the D gene (5 bases each). This CDR3 spans 11 amino acids. Deletions cut 5 bases from V and 6 bases from J, with 8 bases between. CDR1 and CDR2 (germline): SGHVS, FNYEAQ. The CDR3 protein is CASSGAGEQYF. CDR3 DNA: TGTGCCAGCAGCGGGGCGGGCGAGCAGTACTTC.

This clonotype came up a few times. The chain links TRBV3-1 to TRBJ2-7; 7 bases match TRBD1. This CDR3 comprises 17 residues. Germline V gives CDR1 LGHDT, CDR2 YNNKEL (reference sequence). The V gene end was trimmed by 0 bases and the J gene end by 4 bases; junction bases not matched to a gene: 12. The CDR3 DNA reads TGTGCCAGCAGCCAAGATCGTCGGGACAGACCTACGTACGAGCAGTACTTC. It specifies CASSQDRRDRPTYEQYF.

This clonotype appeared many times. This rearrangement joins TRBV28 to TRBJ2-5; 10 bases align to TRBD2. V trimming: 5 bases; J trimming: 2 bases; junction bases outside the gene matches: 5. CDR3 length equals 15 residues. The germline gives CDR1 MDHEN, CDR2 SYDVKM. The CDR3 is CASSPGTSAQETQYF. The CDR3 bases are TGTGCCAGCAGTCCGGGGACTAGCGCACAAGAGACCCAGTACTTC.

In its sample, this clonotype was seen many times. This chain uses TRBV14 with TRBJ2-6; 7 nucleotides match TRBD1. Germline trimming cut 7 bases from V and 2 bases from J; bases unmatched to any gene: 2. Per germline, CDR1 SGHDN and CDR2 FVKESK. The CDR3 has 14 residues. The DNA of the CDR3 is TGTGCCAGCACCGACAGGGCTGGGGCCAACGTCCTGACTTTC. This translates into CASTDRAGANVLTF.

The chain uses TRBV20-1 and TRBJ2-1, with D possibly matching TRBD1 (6 bases). The CDR3 extends over 14 amino acids. V shed 3 bases and J shed 2 bases, with 11 bases lying between them. The germline V gene encodes CDR1 DFQATT and CDR2 SNEGSKA (reference sequence). Written as DNA, the CDR3 is TGCAGTGCTAGTAACAGGGCTGCCTACAATGAGCAGTTCTTC. It encodes CSASNRAAYNEQFF.

The DNA of the CDR3 is TGTGCCAGCAGTCGAAACTCCTACGAGCAGTACTTC. Its translation is CASSRNSYEQYF. The rearrangement uses TRBV27 and TRBJ2-7; D is ambiguous. Germline values: CDR1 MNHEY, CDR2 SMNVEV (reference sequence). This CDR3 comprises 12 residues. V dropped 5 bases and J dropped 0 bases, with 5 bases sitting between them.

The chain combines TRBV7-2 with TRBJ1-6, with TRBD1 identical over 8 bases. The ends lost 3 bases at V and 9 bases at J; junction bases unmatched: 10. CDR1 is SGHTA and CDR2 is FQGNSA in the germline V gene. CDR3 size: 16 residues. The CDR3 DNA sequence: TGTGCCAGCAGCTTCGGATGGACAGGGCGGGGTTCACCCCTCCACTTT. Protein sequence: CASSFGWTGRGSPLHF.

The gene calls are TRBV28 and TRBJ2-7; TRBD1 agrees at 8 bases. The V gene's germline CDR1 is MDHEN and CDR2 SYDVKM. With 8 bases clipped from V and 4 bases from J, the junction kept 4 bases outside the gene matches. The CDR3 totals 12 residues. The CDR3 region is CASSGGEYEQYF. CDR3 nucleotide sequence: TGTGCCAGCTCAGGGGGCGAATACGAGCAGTACTTC.

CDR3 amino acids: CASSYGGVRGTDTQYF. CDR3 in DNA: TGTGCCAGCAGCTATGGAGGGGTGCGAGGAACAGATACGCAGTATTTT. This chain uses TRBV7-2 with TRBJ2-3; D may be TRBD2 (6 bases). The V gene lost 4 bases and the J gene lost 3 bases, with 17 bases spanning the gap. The CDR3 sequence is 16 residues long. Germline V CDR1 and CDR2: SGHTA, FQGNSA.

V and J are TRBV28 and TRBJ2-5; D tentatively fits TRBD1 or TRBD2 (6 bases each). The CDR3 contains 14 residues. V was trimmed by 6 bases and J by 1 base, leaving 12 bases between them. Germline lookup yields CDR1 MDHEN and CDR2 SYDVKM. The CDR3 coding sequence is TGTGCCAGCAGGCGGGGACAACCCCAAGAGACCCAGTACTTC. Translation: CASRRGQPQETQYF.

This clonotype was detected only a few times. The chain links TRBV15 to TRBJ1-1, with 9 bases identical to TRBD1. The CDR3 is 15 amino acids. The germline CDR1 and CDR2 sequences are LNHNV and YYDKDF (reference sequence). The ends lost 5 bases at V and 4 bases at J; junction bases unmatched: 8. CDR3 coding DNA: TGTGCCACCAGCTTACCCGGGACAGGGTTCACTGAAGCTTTCTTT. The encoded protein is CATSLPGTGFTEAFF.

This clonotype was seen at least ten times. V and J are TRBV5-1 and TRBJ2-3; perhaps D is TRBD1 or TRBD2 (6 bases each). The CDR3 sequence is 15 residues long. CDR1 is SGHRS, CDR2 YFSETQ, per germline. V was shortened by 1 base and J by 4 bases, with 13 bases between the two germline ends. The CDR3 sequence is CASSLMGRGADTQYF. DNA for the CDR3: TGCGCCAGCAGCTTGATGGGTAGGGGGGCAGATACGCAGTATTTT.